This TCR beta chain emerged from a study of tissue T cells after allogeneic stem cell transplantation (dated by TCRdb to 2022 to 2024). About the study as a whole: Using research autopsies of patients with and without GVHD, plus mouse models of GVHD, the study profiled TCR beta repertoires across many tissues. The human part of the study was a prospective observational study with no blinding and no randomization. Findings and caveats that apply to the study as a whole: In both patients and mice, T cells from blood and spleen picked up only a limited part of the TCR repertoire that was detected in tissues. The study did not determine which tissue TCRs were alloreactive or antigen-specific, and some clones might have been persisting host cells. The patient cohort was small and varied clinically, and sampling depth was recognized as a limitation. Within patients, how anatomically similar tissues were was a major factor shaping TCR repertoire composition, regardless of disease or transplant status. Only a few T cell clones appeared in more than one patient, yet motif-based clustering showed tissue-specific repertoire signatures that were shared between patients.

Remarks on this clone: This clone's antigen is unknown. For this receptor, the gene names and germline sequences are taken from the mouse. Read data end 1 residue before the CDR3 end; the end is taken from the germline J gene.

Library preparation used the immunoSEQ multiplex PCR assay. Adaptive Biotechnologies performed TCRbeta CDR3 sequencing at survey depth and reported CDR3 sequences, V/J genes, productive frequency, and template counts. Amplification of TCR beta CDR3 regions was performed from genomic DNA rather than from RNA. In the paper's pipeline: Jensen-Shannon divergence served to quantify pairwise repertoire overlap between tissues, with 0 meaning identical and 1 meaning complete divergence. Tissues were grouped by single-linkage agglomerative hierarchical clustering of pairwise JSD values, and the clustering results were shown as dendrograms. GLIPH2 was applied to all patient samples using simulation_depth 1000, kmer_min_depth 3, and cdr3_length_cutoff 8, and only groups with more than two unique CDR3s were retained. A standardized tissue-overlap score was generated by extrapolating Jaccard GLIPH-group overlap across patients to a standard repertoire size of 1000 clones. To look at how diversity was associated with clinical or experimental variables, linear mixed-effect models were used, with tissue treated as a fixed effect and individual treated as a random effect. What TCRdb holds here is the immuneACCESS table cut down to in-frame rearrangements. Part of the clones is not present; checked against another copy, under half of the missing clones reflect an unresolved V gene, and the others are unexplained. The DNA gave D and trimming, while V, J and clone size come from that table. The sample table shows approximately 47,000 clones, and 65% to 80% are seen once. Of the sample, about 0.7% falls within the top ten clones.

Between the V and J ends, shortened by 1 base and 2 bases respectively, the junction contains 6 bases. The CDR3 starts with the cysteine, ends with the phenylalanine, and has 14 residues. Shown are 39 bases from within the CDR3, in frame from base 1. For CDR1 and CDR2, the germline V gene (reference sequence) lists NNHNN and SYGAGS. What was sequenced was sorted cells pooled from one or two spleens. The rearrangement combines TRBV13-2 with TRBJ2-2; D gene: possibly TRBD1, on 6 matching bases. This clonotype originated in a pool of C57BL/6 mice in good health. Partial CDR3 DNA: TGTGCCAGCGGTGATACAGGGAACACCGGGCAGCTCTAC. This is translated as CASGDTGNTGQLY. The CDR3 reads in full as CASGDTGNTGQLYF.